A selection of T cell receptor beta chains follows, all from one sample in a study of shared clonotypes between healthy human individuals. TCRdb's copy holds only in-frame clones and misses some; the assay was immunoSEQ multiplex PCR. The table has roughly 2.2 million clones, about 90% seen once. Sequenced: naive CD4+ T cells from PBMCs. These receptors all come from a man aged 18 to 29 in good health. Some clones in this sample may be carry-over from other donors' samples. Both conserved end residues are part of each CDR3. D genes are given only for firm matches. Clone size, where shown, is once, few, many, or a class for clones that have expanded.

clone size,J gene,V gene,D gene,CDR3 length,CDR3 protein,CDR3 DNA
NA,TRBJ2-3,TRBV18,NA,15,CASSPRQGRTDTQYF,TGTGCCAGCTCACCACGCCAGGGCCGAACAGATACGCAGTATTTT
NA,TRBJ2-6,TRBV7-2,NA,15,CASSSDSSGANVLTF,TGTGCCAGCAGCAGTGACAGCTCTGGGGCCAACGTCCTGACTTTC
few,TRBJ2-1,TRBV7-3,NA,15,CASSLNGISYNEQFF,TGTGCCAGCAGCTTAAACGGGATATCCTACAATGAGCAGTTCTTC
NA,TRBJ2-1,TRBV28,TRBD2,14,CASKREAPYNEQFF,TGTGCCAGCAAGCGGGAGGCCCCCTACAATGAGCAGTTCTTC
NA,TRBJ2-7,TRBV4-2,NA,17,CASSQDESVTRSHEQYF,TGTGCCAGCAGCCAAGATGAGAGCGTTACCAGATCCCACGAGCAGTACTTC
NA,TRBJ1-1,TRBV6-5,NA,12,CASRRGNTEAFF,TGTGCCAGCAGGAGGGGGAACACTGAAGCTTTCTTT
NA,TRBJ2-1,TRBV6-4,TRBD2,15,CASSGRLAGYNEQFF,TGTGCCAGCAGTGGGCGACTAGCGGGATACAATGAGCAGTTCTTC
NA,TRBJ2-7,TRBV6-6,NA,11,CASGGSYEQYF,TGTGCCAGCGGAGGATCCTACGAGCAGTACTTC
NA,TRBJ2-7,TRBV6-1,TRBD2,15,CASRPYGTSGTGQYF,TGTGCCAGCAGGCCATACGGGACTAGCGGGACAGGGCAGTACTTC
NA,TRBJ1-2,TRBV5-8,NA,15,CASRDLGIVRGGYTF,TGTGCCAGCAGGGACTTAGGCATCGTACGAGGCGGCTACACCTTC
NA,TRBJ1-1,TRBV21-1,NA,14,CASSKETINTEAFF,TGTGCCAGCAGCAAAGAAACCATTAACACTGAAGCTTTCTTT
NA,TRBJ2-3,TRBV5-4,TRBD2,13,CASSLEGGRAQYF,TGTGCCAGCAGCTTGGAAGGCGGGAGGGCGCAGTATTTT
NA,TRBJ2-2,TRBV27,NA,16,CASSSWTRKDTGELFF,TGTGCCAGCAGTTCCTGGACCAGAAAAGACACCGGGGAGCTGTTTTTT
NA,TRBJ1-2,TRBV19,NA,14,CASRQQGLNYGYTF,TGTGCCAGTAGGCAGCAGGGTCTTAACTATGGCTACACCTTC
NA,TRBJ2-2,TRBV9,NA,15,CASSVADRSAGELFF,TGTGCCAGCAGCGTAGCAGACAGGTCGGCGGGGGAGCTGTTTTTT
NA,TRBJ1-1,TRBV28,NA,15,CASSLFGTGNTEAFF,TGTGCCAGCAGTTTATTTGGGACTGGGAACACTGAAGCTTTCTTT
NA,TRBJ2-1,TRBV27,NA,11,CASSVGREQFF,TGTGCCAGCAGTGTTGGGAGAGAGCAGTTCTTC